One sample yielded the 6 T cell receptor beta chains listed below, sequenced in a study of cytomegalovirus exposure and HLA in healthy donors. The study ran its PCR with 60 Vbeta and 13 Jbeta primers. Data came from immunoSEQ multiplex PCR; TCRdb stores just in-frame clones and leaves some out. The table lists around 250,000 clones, 80% to 85% of them singletons. What was sequenced was PBMCs. Every receptor here comes from a woman aged 55-75 years in good health and CMV-seropositive.

The gene calls are TRBV28 and TRBJ1-1, with D possibly matching TRBD1 (6 bases). Germline V CDR1 and CDR2: MDHEN, SYDVKM. The length of the CDR3 is 12 residues. The ends were cut back, 6 bases at V and 6 bases at J, with 11 bases in the middle. CDR3 nucleotide sequence: TGTGCCAGCAGCCACAGGGTCCCTGAAGCTTTCTTT. As protein: CASSHRVPEAFF.

The chain joins TRBV5-1 to TRBJ2-7; 9 nucleotides align to TRBD2. Germline V gives CDR1 SGHRS, CDR2 YFSETQ. After removal of 4 bases from V and 11 bases from J, the junction contained 19 bases not matched to a gene. The CDR3 covers 16 residues. In nucleotides, the CDR3 is TGCGCCAGCAGCGCGGGACTCAATAGCGGGAGTGTCAGGGAGTACTTC. It translates to CASSAGLNSGSVREYF.

The V call is TRBV2, the J call TRBJ2-1; 10 nucleotides agree with TRBD2. The germline V gene has CDR1 SNHLY and CDR2 FYNNEI. The junction had 9 bases not matched to a gene; V was cut back by 0 bases and J by 4 bases. The CDR3 extends over 18 amino acids. The CDR3 is CASSEAGGLAGAYNEQFF. The CDR3 DNA sequence: TGTGCCAGCAGTGAAGCTGGGGGCCTAGCGGGAGCTTACAATGAGCAGTTCTTC.

The V and J genes are TRBV27 and TRBJ2-7; D may be TRBD2 (6 bases). The germline V gene has CDR1 MNHEY and CDR2 SMNVEV (reference sequence). CDR3 length equals 11 residues. Trimming pared 8 bases from V and 6 bases from J, leaving 11 bases between. The CDR3 sequence: CASGRGGEQYF. DNA for the CDR3: TGTGCCAGCGGAAGGGGAGGCGAGCAGTACTTC.

DNA of the CDR3: TGTGCCAGCACCTACGGTAGCTCTGGGGCCAACGTCCTGACTTTC. This gives the protein CASTYGSSGANVLTF. The chain employs TRBV6-6 and TRBJ2-6; D uncertain. The ends were cut back, 7 bases at V and 0 bases at J, with 10 bases in the middle. Germline CDR1 is MNHNY and CDR2 is SVGAGI (reference sequence). The CDR3 is made up of 15 amino acids.

V usage is TRBV7-9 and J usage is TRBJ1-5; 8 nucleotides agree with TRBD1. The CDR3 runs to 15 residues. V shed 5 bases and J 2 bases; nucleotides not matched to a gene: 5. Germline V gene lookup returns CDR1 SEHNR and CDR2 FQNEAQ (reference sequence). DNA of the CDR3: TGTGCCAGCAGCCCGGAGACAGGGGGCAATCAGCCCCAGCATTTT. Encoded protein: CASSPETGGNQPQHF.